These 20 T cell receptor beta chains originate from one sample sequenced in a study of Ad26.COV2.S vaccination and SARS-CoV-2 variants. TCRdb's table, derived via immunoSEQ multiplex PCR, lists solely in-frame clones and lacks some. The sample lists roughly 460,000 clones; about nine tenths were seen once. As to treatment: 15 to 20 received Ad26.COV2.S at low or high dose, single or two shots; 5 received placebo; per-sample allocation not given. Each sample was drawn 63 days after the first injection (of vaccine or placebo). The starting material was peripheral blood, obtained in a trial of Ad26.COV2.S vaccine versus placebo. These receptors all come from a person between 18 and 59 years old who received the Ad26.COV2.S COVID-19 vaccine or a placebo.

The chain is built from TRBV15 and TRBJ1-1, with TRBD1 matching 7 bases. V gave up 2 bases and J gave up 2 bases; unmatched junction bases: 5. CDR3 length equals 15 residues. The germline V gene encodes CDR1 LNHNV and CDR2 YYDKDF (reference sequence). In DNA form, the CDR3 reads TGTGCCACCAGCAGACTAACAGGGGTAAACACTGAAGCTTTCTTT. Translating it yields CATSRLTGVNTEAFF. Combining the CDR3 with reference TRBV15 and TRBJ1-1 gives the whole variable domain DAMVIQNPRYQVTQFGKPVTLSCSQTLNHNVMYWYQQKSSQAPKLLFHYYDKDFNNEADTPDNFQSRRPNTSFCFLDIRSPGLGDTAMYLCATSRLTGVNTEAFFGQGTRLTVV.

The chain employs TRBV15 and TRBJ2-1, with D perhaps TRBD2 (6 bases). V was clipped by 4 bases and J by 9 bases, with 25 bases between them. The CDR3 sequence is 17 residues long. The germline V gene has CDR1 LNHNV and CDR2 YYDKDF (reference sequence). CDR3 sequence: CATSKLGGRGDWAEQFF. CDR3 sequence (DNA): TGTGCCACCAGCAAACTGGGCGGGCGGGGAGATTGGGCTGAGCAGTTCTTC.

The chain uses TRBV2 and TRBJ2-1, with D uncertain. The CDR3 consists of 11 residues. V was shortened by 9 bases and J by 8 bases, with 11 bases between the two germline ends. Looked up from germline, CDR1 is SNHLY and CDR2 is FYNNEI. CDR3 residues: CASAGSYEQFF. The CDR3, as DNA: TGTGCCAGTGCCGGATCGTATGAGCAGTTCTTC.

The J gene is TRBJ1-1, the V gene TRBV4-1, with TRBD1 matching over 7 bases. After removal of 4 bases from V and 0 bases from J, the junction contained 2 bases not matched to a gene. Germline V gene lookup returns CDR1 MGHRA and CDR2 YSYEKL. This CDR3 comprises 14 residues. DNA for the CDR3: TGCGCCAGCAGCCGAGGACAGGTGAACACTGAAGCTTTCTTT. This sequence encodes CASSRGQVNTEAFF.

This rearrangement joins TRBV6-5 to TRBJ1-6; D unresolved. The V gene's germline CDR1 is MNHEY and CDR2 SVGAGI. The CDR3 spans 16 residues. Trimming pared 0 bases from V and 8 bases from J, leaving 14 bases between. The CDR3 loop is CASSYSRRLFDSPLHF. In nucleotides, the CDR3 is TGTGCCAGCAGTTACTCTAGACGGCTATTTGATTCACCCCTCCACTTT.

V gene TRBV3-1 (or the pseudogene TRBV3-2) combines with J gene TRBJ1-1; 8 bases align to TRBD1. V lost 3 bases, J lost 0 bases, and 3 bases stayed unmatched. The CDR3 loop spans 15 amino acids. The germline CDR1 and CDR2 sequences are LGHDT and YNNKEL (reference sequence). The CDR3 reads CASSHQQGVNTEAFF. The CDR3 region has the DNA TGTGCCAGCAGCCACCAACAGGGGGTGAACACTGAAGCTTTCTTT.

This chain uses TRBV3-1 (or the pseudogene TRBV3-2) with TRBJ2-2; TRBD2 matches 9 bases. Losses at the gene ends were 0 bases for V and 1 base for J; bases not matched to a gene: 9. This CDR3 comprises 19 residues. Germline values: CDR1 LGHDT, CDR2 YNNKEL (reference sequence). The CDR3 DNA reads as TGTGCCAGCAGCCAAGAAAATAGCGGGGGCCACTGGAACACCGGGGAGCTGTTTTTT. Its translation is CASSQENSGGHWNTGELFF.

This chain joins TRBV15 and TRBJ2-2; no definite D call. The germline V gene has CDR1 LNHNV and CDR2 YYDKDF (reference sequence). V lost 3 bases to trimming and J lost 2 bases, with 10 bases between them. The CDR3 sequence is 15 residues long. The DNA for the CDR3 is TGTGCCACCAGCAGTGAGTCCACCAACACCGGGGAGCTGTTTTTT. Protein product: CATSSESTNTGELFF.

CDR3 nucleotide sequence: TGTGCCAGCAGGGGATCAACTAATGAAAAACTGTTTTTT. Encoded protein: CASRGSTNEKLFF. The chain carries TRBV12-3 or TRBV12-4 and TRBJ1-4; no reliable D call. The V end was cut by 6 bases, the J end by 0 bases, with 5 bases between. This CDR3 is built from 13 residues.

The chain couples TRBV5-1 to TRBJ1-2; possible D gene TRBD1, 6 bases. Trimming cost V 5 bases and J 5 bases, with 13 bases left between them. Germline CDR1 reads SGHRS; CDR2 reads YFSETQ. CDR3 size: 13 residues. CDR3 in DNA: TGCGCCAGCAGTCCCGGGACATCTTATGGCTACACCTTC. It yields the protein CASSPGTSYGYTF.

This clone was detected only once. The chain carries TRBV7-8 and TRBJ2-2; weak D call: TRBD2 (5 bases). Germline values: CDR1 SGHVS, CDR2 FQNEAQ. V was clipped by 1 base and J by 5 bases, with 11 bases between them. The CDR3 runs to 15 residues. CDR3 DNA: TGTGCCAGCAGCTTAGGTAGAGCGGCGACCGGGGAGCTGTTTTTT. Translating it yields CASSLGRAATGELFF.

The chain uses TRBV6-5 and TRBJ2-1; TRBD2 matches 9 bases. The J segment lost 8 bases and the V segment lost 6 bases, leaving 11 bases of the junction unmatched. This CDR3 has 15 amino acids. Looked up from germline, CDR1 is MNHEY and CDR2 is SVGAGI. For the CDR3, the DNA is TGTGCCAGCAGGGGAGGGGCTAGCGGGGTTCATGAGCAGTTCTTC. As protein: CASRGGASGVHEQFF.

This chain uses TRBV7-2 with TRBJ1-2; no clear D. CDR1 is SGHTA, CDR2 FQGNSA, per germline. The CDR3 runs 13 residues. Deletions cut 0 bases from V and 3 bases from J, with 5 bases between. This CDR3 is CASSLARDYGYTF. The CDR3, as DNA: TGTGCCAGCAGCTTAGCACGGGACTATGGCTACACCTTC.

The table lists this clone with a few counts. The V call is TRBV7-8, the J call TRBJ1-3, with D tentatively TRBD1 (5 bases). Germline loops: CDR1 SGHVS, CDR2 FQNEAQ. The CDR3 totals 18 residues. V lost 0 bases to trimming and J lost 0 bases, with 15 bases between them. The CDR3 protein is CASSLAGPGAHSGNTIYF. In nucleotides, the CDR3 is TGTGCCAGCAGCTTAGCGGGGCCGGGTGCCCACTCTGGAAACACCATATATTTT. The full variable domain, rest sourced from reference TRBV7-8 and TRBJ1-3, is GAGVSQSPRYKVAKRGQDVALRCDPISGHVSLFWYQQALGQGPEFLTYFQNEAQLDKSGLPSDRFFAERPEGSVSTLKIQRTQQEDSAVYLCASSLAGPGAHSGNTIYFGEGSWLTVV.

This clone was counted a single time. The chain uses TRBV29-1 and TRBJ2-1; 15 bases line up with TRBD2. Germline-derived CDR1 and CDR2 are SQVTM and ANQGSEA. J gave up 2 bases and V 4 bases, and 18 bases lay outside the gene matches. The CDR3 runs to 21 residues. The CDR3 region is CSVAGLAGGLVSSGAYNEQFF. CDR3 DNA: TGCAGCGTTGCGGGACTAGCGGGAGGTTTAGTGTCTAGTGGGGCCTACAATGAGCAGTTCTTC.

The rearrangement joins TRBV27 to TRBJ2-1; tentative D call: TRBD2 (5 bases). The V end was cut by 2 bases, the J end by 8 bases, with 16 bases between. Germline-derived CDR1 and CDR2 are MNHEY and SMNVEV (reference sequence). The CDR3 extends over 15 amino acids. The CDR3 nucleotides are TGTGCCAGCAGTTTACGGGTCGGGATAGACGATGAGCAGTTCTTC. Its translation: CASSLRVGIDDEQFF.

The CDR3 nucleotides read TGTGCCAGCAGCGGAACGATTGGAAGGAACACTGAAGCTTTCTTT. As protein: CASSGTIGRNTEAFF. The chain uses TRBV11-3 and TRBJ1-1, with D unclear. The CDR3 is 15 amino acids. V lost 5 bases and J 1 base, leaving 14 bases between the germline ends. Germline assignment: CDR1 SGHNT and CDR2 YENEEA.

Written as DNA, the CDR3 is TGTGCCAGCAGCGAAAAGGCAGGGGGGAATTCACCCCTCCACTTT. The encoded protein is CASSEKAGGNSPLHF. The V gene is TRBV7-3, the J gene TRBJ1-6, with 7 bases fitting TRBD1. The CDR3 consists of 15 residues. Germline CDR1 reads SGHTA; CDR2 reads FQGTGA. Trimming removed 5 bases from V and 7 bases from J; junction bases left unmatched: 8.

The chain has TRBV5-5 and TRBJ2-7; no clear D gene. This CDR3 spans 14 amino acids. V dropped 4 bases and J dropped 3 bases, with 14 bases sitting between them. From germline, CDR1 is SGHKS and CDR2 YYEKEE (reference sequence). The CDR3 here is CASSRVVPDYEQYF. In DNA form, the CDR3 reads TGTGCCAGCAGCCGGGTCGTTCCAGACTACGAGCAGTACTTC.

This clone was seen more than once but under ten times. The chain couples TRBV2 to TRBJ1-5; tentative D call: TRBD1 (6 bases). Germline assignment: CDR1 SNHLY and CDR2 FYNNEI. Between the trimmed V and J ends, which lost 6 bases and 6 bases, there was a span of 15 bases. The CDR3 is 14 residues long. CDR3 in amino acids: CASSLTGNGQPQHF. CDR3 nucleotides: TGTGCCAGCAGCCTAACAGGGAATGGTCAGCCCCAGCATTTT.